This T cell receptor beta chain emerged from a study of blood T cell repertoires in COVID-19. Authors' analysis steps: By means of reference gene primer amplification, nucleated cell counts were estimated. The protocol was immunoSEQ multiplex PCR, while the TCRdb copy is restricted to in-frame clones and leaves out a portion. Clone size and the V and J calls come from that table; the DNA yielded D and trimming. Of about 390,000 clones listed, around 87% are singletons. The germline V gene has CDR1 SGHRS and CDR2 YFSETQ. The length of the CDR3 is 14 residues. The V and J ends lost 0 bases and 3 bases, in that order; junction bases with no gene match: 1. Seattle's cohort entered during active infection and was followed longitudinally. The table lists this clone with a few counts. The sample contains more than one DNA sequence encoding this CDR3.

Material for sequencing was peripheral blood. The genes are TRBV5-1 and TRBJ1-1; 8 bases fit TRBD1. The TCR was taken from a woman in her sixties or seventies with COVID-19, enrolled during active disease. DNA for the CDR3: TGCGCCAGCAGCTTGGGACAGGGGTACACTGAAGCTTTCTTT. It codes for CASSLGQGYTEAFF.